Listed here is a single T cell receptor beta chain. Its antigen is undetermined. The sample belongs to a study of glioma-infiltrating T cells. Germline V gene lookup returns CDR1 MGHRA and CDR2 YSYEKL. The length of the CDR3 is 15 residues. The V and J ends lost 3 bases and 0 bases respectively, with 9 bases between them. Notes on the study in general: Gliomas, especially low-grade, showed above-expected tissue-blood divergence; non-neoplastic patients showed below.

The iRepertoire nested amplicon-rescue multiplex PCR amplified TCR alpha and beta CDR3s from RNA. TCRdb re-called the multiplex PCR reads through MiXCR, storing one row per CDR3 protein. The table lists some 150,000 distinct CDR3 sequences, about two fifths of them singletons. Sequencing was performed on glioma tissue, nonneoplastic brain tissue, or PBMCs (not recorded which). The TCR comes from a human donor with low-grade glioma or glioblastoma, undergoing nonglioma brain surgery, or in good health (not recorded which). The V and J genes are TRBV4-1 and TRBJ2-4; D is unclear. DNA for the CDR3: TGCGCCAGCAGCCAGGTTGGCTTAGCCAAAAACATTCAGTACTTC. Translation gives CASSQVGLAKNIQYF.